The 17 T cell receptor beta chains below come from one sample, sequenced in a study of OX40 agonist ivuxolimab in advanced cancers. Sequencing was performed with immunoSEQ multiplex PCR; in TCRdb, only in-frame clones are kept and a portion is missing. The profile shows about 67,000 clones, less than 95% of them singletons. The material was CD4+ or CD8+ T cells sorted from blood, obtained in a trial of the OX40 agonist ivuxolimab. The receptors shown here come from an adult with an advanced solid tumor such as melanoma, head and neck, liver or kidney cancer.

This clone has only one observation. The chain joins TRBV6-1 to TRBJ1-2; 7 nucleotides match TRBD1. The CDR3 sequence is 17 residues long. The ends lost 1 base at V and 5 bases at J; junction bases unmatched: 13. Germline assignment: CDR1 MNHNS and CDR2 SASEGT. CDR3 sequence: CASSEDAGRGFMYGYTF. The DNA for the CDR3 is TGTGCCAGCAGTGAAGATGCTGGCAGGGGGTTTATGTATGGCTACACCTTC.

This clone was counted only a few times. J is TRBJ1-5 and V is TRBV5-1; 11 nucleotides line up with TRBD1. CDR3 length: 15 amino acids. Germline values: CDR1 SGHRS, CDR2 YFSETQ. The J segment lost 5 bases and the V segment lost 4 bases, leaving 5 bases of the junction unmatched. The CDR3 DNA follows: TGCGCCAGCAGCGCCGGGACAGGGGGGGATCAGCCCCAGCATTTT. This encodes CASSAGTGGDQPQHF.

The chain joins TRBV4-1 to TRBJ1-5; D gene uncertain. CDR3 length equals 13 residues. The ends were cut back, 1 base at V and 3 bases at J, with 4 bases in the middle. Per germline, CDR1 MGHRA and CDR2 YSYEKL. DNA of the CDR3: TGCGCCAGCAGCCAAGCAGACAATCAGCCCCAGCATTTT. Its protein product is CASSQADNQPQHF.

A few counts support this clone. The rearrangement links TRBV7-2 to TRBJ2-7, with 14 bases fitting TRBD2. Germline V gene lookup returns CDR1 SGHTA and CDR2 FQGNSA. CDR3 length: 16 residues. After removal of 3 bases from V and 4 bases from J, the junction contained 5 bases not matched to a gene. Here the CDR3 reads CASSFHGTSGSYEQYF. CDR3 bases: TGTGCCAGCAGCTTCCACGGGACTAGCGGGAGTTACGAGCAGTACTTC.

V gene TRBV5-6 combines with J gene TRBJ2-1; maybe TRBD2 (5 bases). The CDR3 runs to 15 residues. V gave up 2 bases and J gave up 0 bases, with 9 bases separating them. Germline V gene lookup returns CDR1 SGHDT and CDR2 YYEEEE. CDR3 bases: TGTGCCAGCAGCTTCCCTGAGGGCTCCTACAATGAGCAGTTCTTC. It encodes CASSFPEGSYNEQFF.

The chain links TRBV4-2 to TRBJ2-1; 9 bases line up with TRBD2. Germline V CDR1 and CDR2: LGHNA, YNFKEQ. CDR3 length: 15 amino acids. V shed 0 bases and J 9 bases; nucleotides not matched to a gene: 6. CDR3 nucleotides: TGTGCCAGCAGCCAAGAATTAGCGGGAGCATTTGAGCAGTTCTTC. It encodes CASSQELAGAFEQFF.

Here the CDR3 DNA reads TGTGCCAGTAGTATCGTGTGGCGGGACTCCTACAATGAGCAGTTCTTC. It translates to CASSIVWRDSYNEQFF. The chain couples TRBV19 to TRBJ2-1; weak D call: TRBD2 (6 bases). The germline V gene encodes CDR1 LNHDA and CDR2 SQIVND (reference sequence). The V end lost 3 bases, the J end lost 0 bases, and 12 bases lay between the germline ends. This CDR3 region has 16 residues.

The V call is TRBV4-2, the J call TRBJ1-4; D gene unclear. V was shortened by 2 bases and J by 6 bases, with 19 bases between the two germline ends. The CDR3 runs 17 residues. Per germline, CDR1 LGHNA and CDR2 YNFKEQ. CDR3 protein: CASSQPPPTVVDEKLFF. The CDR3 nucleotides read TGTGCCAGCAGCCAACCCCCACCGACGGTAGTAGATGAAAAACTGTTTTTT.

This clone was seen a handful of times. V gene TRBV29-1 combines with J gene TRBJ2-2; 7 bases fit TRBD2. The junction had 2 bases not matched to a gene; V was cut back by 4 bases and J by 3 bases. The CDR3 is 13 residues long. Germline V CDR1 and CDR2: SQVTM, ANQGSEA. Here the CDR3 reads CSVVLADTGELFF. The CDR3 DNA sequence: TGCAGCGTTGTCCTAGCGGACACCGGGGAGCTGTTTTTT.

The rearrangement links TRBV4-1 to TRBJ2-7; no reliable D call. CDR3 length: 15 amino acids. V lost 0 bases, J lost 2 bases, and 11 bases lay in between. The V gene's germline CDR1 is MGHRA and CDR2 YSYEKL. For the CDR3, the DNA is TGCGCCAGCAGCCAAGATCCAGCATCGCCCTACGAGCAGTACTTC. It encodes CASSQDPASPYEQYF.

The chain links TRBV7-6 to TRBJ2-7; maybe TRBD2 (5 bases). CDR3 length: 14 residues. CDR1 SGHVS and CDR2 FNYEAQ come from the germline V gene. V lost 4 bases, J lost 2 bases, and 12 bases lay in between. In DNA form, the CDR3 reads TGTGCCAGCAGCTCGCCCGGGAATACCTACGAGCAGTACTTC. Amino acid sequence: CASSSPGNTYEQYF.

The CDR3 DNA is TGCAGCGTTGAAGAAAAATACAATGAGCAGTTCTTC. Its protein is CSVEEKYNEQFF. The chain employs TRBV29-1 and TRBJ2-1; D ambiguous. CDR1 SQVTM and CDR2 ANQGSEA come from the germline V gene. V was trimmed by 0 bases and J by 4 bases, leaving 4 bases between them. The CDR3 covers 12 residues.

The table lists this clone with a count of one. The rearrangement uses TRBV7-9 and TRBJ2-3; 7 bases fit TRBD1. Looked up from germline, CDR1 is SEHNR and CDR2 is FQNEAQ (reference sequence). The CDR3 loop spans 19 amino acids. Trimming cost V 4 bases and J 11 bases; bases outside gene matches: 27. The CDR3 DNA follows: TGTGCCAGCAGCTCTTTAGTCCCAAAACAGGGAATACATTCAGGGGGGCAGTATTTT. Its translation is CASSSLVPKQGIHSGGQYF.

The rearrangement uses TRBV27 and TRBJ1-5; D possibly corresponds to TRBD1 (6 bases). Per the germline V gene, CDR1 is MNHEY and CDR2 is SMNVEV (reference sequence). Trimming removed 4 bases at V and 7 bases at J, with 11 bases between. The CDR3 contains 13 residues. For the CDR3, the DNA is TGTGCCAGCAGTTCTGGGGGCGGACAGCCCCAGCATTTT. Residues: CASSSGGGQPQHF.

The V call is TRBV7-9, the J call TRBJ1-5; possibly TRBD1 for D (5 bases). V was trimmed by 5 bases and J by 4 bases, leaving 12 bases between them. CDR3 length equals 14 residues. Germline CDR1 is SEHNR and CDR2 is FQNEAQ (reference sequence). CDR3 nucleotide sequence: TGTGCCAGCAGCGGCGGGGGGGGGAATCAGCCCCAGCATTTT. Its translation: CASSGGGGNQPQHF.

The chain joins TRBV27 to TRBJ2-7; TRBD1 matches at 9 bases. Germline values: CDR1 MNHEY, CDR2 SMNVEV (reference sequence). Germline trimming cut 0 bases from V and 3 bases from J; bases unmatched to any gene: 3. CDR3 length: 15 amino acids. CDR3 DNA sequence: TGTGCCAGCAGTTTATCCGGGACAGGGTTCTACGAGCAGTACTTC. Translated, it gives CASSLSGTGFYEQYF.

This clone came up a few times. The chain links TRBV11-2 to TRBJ2-1, with D perhaps being TRBD1 or TRBD2 (5 bases each). V was shortened by 8 bases and J by 9 bases, with 17 bases between the two germline ends. Per germline, CDR1 SGHAT and CDR2 FQNNGV. This CDR3 has 13 residues. As DNA, the CDR3 is TGTGCCAGCGCCCCCGGGACCACGGCTGAGCAGTTCTTC. It codes for CASAPGTTAEQFF.